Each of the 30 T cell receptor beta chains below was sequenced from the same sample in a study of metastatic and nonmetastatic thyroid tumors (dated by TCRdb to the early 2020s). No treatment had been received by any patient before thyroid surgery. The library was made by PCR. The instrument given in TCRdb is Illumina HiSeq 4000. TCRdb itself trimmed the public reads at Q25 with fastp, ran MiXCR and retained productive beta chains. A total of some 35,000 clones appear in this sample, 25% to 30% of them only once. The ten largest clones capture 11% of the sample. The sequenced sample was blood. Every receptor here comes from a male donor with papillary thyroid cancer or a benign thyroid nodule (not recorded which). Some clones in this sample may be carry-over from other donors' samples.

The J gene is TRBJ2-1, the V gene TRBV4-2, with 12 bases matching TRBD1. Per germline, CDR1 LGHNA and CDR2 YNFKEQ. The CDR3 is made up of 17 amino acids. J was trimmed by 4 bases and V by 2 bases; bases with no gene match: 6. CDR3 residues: CASSQPGTGGLYNEQFF. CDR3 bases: TGTGCCAGCAGCCAACCCGGGACAGGGGGCTTATACAATGAGCAGTTCTTC.

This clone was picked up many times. CDR3 sequence: CSASQNTDTQYF. Written as DNA, the CDR3 is TGCAGTGCGTCCCAGAATACAGATACGCAGTATTTT. The V gene is TRBV20-1, the J gene TRBJ2-3; D call uncertain. Germline assignment: CDR1 DFQATT and CDR2 SNEGSKA (reference sequence). The CDR3 runs 12 residues. Trimming pared 6 bases from V and 3 bases from J, leaving 10 bases between.

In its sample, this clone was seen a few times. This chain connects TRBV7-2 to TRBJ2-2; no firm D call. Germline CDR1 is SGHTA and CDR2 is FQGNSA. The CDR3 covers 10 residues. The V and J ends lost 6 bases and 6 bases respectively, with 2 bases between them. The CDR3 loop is CASRSGELFF. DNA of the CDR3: TGTGCCAGCAGATCCGGGGAGCTGTTTTTT.

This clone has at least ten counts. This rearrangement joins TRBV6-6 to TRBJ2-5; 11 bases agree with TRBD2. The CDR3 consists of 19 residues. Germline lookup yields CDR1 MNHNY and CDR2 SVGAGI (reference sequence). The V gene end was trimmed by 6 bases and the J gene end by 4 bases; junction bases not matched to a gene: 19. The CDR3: CASSRLPRTSGGTGETQYF. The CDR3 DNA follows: TGTGCCAGCAGCCGTCTACCTCGAACTAGCGGGGGAACTGGAGAGACCCAGTACTTC.

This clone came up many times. The CDR3, as DNA: TGTGCCAGTAGTGAACGGGACAGGGCGGTGCCCGGGGAGCTGTTTTTT. It codes for CASSERDRAVPGELFF. J is TRBJ2-2 and V is TRBV19; 9 bases are shared with TRBD1. Germline lookup yields CDR1 LNHDA and CDR2 SQIVND (reference sequence). The CDR3 length is 16 residues. Unmatched junction bases numbered 10, after V lost 5 bases and J lost 6 bases.

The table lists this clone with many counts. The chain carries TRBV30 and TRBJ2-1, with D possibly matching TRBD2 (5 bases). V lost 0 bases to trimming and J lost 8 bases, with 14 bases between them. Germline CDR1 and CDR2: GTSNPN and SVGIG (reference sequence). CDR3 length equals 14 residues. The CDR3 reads CAWSVGLAVDEQFF. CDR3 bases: TGTGCCTGGAGTGTAGGTCTAGCTGTAGATGAGCAGTTCTTC.

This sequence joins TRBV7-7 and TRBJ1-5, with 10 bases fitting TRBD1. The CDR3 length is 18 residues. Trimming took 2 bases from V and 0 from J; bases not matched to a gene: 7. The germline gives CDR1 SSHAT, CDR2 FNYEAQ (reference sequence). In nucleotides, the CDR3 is TGTGCCAGCAGCTTAATTCCCGGGACAGGGGATAGCAATCAGCCCCAGCATTTT. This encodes CASSLIPGTGDSNQPQHF. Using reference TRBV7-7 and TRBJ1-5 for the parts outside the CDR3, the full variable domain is GAGVSQSPRYKVTKRGQDVTLRCDPISSHATLYWYQQALGQGPEFLTYFNYEAQPDKSGLPSDRFSAERPEGSISTLTIQRTEQRDSAMYRCASSLIPGTGDSNQPQHFGDGTRLSIL.

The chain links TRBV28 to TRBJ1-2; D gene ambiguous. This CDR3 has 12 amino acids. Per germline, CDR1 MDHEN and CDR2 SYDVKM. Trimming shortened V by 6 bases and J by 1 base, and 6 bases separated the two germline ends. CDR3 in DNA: TGTGCCAGCAGGGCGTTTAACTATGGCTACACCTTC. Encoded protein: CASRAFNYGYTF.

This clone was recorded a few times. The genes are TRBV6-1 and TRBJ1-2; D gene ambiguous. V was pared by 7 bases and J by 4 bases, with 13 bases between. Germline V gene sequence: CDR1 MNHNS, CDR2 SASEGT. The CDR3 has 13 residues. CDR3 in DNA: TGTGCCAGCAAGCGTCACGGTTTCTATGGCTACACCTTC. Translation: CASKRHGFYGYTF.

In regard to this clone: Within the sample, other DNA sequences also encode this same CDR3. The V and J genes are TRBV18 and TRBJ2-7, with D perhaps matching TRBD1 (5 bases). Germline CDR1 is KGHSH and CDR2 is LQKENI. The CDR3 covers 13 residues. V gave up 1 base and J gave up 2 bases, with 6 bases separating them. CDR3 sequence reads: CASSPQGTYEQYF. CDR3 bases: TGTGCCAGCTCACCACAGGGGACCTACGAGCAGTACTTC.

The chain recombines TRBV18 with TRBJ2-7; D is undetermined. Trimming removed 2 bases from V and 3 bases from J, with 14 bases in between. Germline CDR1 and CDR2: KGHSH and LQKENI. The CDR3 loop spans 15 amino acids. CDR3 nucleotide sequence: TGTGCCAGCTCACCAATTGGGCAGGCCTACTACGAGCAGTACTTC. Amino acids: CASSPIGQAYYEQYF.

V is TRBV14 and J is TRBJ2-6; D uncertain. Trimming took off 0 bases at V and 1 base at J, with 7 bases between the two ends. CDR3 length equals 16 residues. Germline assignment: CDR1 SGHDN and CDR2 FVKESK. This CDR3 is CASSQEKISGANVLTF. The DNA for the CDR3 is TGTGCCAGCAGCCAAGAAAAGATTTCTGGGGCCAACGTCCTGACTTTC.

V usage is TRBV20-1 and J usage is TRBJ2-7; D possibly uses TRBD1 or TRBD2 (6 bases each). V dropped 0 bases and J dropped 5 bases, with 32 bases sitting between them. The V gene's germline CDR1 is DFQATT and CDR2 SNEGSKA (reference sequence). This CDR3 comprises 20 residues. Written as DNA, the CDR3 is TGCAGTGCTAGAGATGATGGGGGGTCAACCAAAGGGGGGTTTATCCACGAGCAGTACTTC. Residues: CSARDDGGSTKGGFIHEQYF.

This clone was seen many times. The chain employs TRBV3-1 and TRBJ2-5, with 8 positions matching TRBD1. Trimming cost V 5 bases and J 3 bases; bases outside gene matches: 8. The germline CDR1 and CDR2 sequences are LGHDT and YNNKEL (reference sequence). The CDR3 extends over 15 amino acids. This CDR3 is CASSIRGPREETQYF. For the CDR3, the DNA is TGTGCCAGCAGCATCAGGGGGCCCAGAGAAGAGACCCAGTACTTC.

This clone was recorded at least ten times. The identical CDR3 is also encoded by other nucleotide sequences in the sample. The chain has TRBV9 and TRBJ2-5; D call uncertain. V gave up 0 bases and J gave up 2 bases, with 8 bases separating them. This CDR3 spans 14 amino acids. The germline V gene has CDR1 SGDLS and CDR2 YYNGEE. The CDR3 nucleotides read TGTGCCAGCAGCGTAGAACCTAGGCAAGAGACCCAGTACTTC. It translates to CASSVEPRQETQYF.

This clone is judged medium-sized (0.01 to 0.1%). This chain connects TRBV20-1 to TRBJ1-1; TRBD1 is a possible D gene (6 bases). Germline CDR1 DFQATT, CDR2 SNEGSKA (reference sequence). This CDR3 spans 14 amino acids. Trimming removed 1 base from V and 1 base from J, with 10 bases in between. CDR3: CSARGLTGNTEAFF. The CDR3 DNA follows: TGCAGTGCTAGAGGACTGACAGGGAACACTGAAGCTTTCTTT.

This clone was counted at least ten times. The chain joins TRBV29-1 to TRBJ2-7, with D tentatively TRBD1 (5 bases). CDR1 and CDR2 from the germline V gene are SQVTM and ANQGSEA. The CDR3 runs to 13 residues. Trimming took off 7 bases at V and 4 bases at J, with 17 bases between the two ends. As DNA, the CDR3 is TGCAGCGGGGGCGCCAGTTTAGGGTACGAGCAGTACTTC. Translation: CSGGASLGYEQYF.

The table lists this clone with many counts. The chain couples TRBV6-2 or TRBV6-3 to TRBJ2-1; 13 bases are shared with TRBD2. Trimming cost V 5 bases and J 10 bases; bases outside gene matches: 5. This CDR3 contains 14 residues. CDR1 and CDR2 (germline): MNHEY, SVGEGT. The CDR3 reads CASSRLAGGFEQFF. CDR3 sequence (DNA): TGTGCCAGCAGTAGACTAGCGGGAGGATTCGAGCAGTTCTTC.

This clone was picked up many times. In nucleotides, the CDR3 is TGTGCCAGCAGTTTGCCGGTGGGGCGGCGGCTGCCCCAGCATTTT. Amino acids: CASSLPVGRRLPQHF. The J gene is TRBJ1-5, the V gene TRBV28; the D gene is possibly TRBD1 (5 bases). Between the trimmed V and J ends, which lost 3 bases and 9 bases, there was a span of 18 bases. Germline V gene sequence: CDR1 MDHEN, CDR2 SYDVKM. The CDR3 totals 15 residues.

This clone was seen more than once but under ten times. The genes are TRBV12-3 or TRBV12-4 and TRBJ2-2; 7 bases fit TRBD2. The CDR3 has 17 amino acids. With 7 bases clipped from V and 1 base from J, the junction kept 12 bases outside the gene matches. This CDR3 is CASTPWGGTMNTGELFF. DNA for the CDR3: TGTGCCAGCACCCCCTGGGGAGGGACTATGAACACCGGGGAGCTGTTTTTT.

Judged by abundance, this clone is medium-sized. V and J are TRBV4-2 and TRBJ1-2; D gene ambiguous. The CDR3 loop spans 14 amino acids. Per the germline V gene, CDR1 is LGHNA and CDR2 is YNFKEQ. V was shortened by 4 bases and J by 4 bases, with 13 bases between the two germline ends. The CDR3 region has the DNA TGTGCCAGCAGCCGAGGCAGCCCCACCTATGGCTACACCTTC. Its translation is CASSRGSPTYGYTF.

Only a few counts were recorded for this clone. CDR3 in amino acids: CASSRGMASRNEQFF. The CDR3 DNA reads TGTGCCAGCAGTCGAGGTATGGCGTCTAGGAATGAGCAGTTCTTC. The chain has TRBV27 and TRBJ2-1; D gene ambiguous. V was cut by 5 bases and J by 7 bases, with 18 bases left in between. CDR1 MNHEY and CDR2 SMNVEV come from the germline V gene (reference sequence). The CDR3 covers 15 residues.

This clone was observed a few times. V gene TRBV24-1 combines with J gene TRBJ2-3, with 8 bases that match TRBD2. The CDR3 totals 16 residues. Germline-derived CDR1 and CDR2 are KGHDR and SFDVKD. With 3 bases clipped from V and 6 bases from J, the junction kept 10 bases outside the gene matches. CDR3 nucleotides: TGTGCCACCAGTGATAGATCGCGGGGGGTCGGGGATACGCAGTATTTT. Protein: CATSDRSRGVGDTQYF.

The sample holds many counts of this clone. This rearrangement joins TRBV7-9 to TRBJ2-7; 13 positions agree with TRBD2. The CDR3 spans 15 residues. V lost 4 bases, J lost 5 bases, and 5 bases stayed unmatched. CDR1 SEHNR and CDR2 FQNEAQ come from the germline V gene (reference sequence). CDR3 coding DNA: TGTGCCAGCAGCTCCCGGACTAGCGGGAGTGACGAGCAGTACTTC. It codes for CASSSRTSGSDEQYF. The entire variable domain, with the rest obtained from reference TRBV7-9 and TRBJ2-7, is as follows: DTGVSQNPRHKITKRGQNVTFRCDPISEHNRLYWYRQTLGQGPEFLTYFQNEAQLEKSRLLSDRFSAERPKGSFSTLEIQRTEQGDSAMYLCASSSRTSGSDEQYFGPGTRLTVT.

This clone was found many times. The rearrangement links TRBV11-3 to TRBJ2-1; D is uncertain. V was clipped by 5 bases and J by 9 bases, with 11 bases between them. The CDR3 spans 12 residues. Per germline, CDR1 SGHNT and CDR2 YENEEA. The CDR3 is CASSMESGEQFF. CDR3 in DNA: TGTGCCAGCAGCATGGAGTCCGGTGAGCAGTTCTTC.

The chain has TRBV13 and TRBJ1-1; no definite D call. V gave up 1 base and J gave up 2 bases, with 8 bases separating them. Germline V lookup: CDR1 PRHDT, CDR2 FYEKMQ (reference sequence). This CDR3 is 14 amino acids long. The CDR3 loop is CASSLVGANTEAFF. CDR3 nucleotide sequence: TGTGCCAGCAGCTTAGTTGGCGCTAACACTGAAGCTTTCTTT.

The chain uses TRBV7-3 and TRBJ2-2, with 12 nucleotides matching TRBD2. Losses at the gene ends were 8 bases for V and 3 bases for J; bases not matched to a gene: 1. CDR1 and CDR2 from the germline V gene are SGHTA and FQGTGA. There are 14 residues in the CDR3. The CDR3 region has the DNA TGTGCCAGCCGACTAGCGGGGGACACCGGGGAGCTGTTTTTT. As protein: CASRLAGDTGELFF.

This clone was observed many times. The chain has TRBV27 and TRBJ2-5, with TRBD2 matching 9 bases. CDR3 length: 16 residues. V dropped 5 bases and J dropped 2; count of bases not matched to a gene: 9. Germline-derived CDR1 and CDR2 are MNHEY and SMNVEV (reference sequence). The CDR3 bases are TGTGCCAGCAGTCCTACCTGGACTAGCGCACAAGAGACCCAGTACTTC. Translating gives CASSPTWTSAQETQYF.

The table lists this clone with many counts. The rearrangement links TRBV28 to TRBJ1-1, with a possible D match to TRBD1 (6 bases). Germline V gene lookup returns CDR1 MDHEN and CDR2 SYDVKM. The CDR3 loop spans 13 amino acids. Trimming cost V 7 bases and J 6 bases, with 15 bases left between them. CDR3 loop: CASTLTGIAEAFF. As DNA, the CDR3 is TGTGCCAGCACCCTAACAGGGATCGCTGAAGCTTTCTTT.

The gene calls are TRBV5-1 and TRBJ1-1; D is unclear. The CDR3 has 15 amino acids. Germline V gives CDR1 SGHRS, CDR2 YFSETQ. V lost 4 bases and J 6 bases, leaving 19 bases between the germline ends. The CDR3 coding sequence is TGCGCCAGCAGCCCGTCCCGGCTGGGAAGGCCTGAAGCTTTCTTT. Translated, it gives CASSPSRLGRPEAFF.